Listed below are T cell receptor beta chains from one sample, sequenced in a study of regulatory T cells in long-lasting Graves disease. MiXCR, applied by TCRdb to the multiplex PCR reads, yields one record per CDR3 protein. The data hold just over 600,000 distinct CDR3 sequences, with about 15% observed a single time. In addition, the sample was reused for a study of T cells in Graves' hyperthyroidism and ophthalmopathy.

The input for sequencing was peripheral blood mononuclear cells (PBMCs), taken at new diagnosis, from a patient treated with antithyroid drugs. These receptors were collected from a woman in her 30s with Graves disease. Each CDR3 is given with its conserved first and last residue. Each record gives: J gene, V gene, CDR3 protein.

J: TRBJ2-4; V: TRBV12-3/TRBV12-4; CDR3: CATLAGGAGNIQYF
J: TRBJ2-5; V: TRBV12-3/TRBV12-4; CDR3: CASSKESGSMAQYF
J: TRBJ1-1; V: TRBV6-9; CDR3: CASSYSWTGPMNTEAFF
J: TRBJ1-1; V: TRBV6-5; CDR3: CASSYGDRGPNTEAFF
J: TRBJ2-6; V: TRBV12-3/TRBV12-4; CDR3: CTSSFLGSNVLTF
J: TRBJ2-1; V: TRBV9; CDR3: CASSPDLDRTNEQFF
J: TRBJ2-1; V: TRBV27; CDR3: CASSFLRGLADLYNEQFF
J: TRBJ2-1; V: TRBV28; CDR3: CATSKQGVNEQFF
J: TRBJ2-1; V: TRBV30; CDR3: CAWSSRVYEQFF
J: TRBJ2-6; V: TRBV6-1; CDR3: CASIPAPAAANVLTF
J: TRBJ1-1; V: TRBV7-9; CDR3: CASSFGTADTEAFF
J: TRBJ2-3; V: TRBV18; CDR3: CASSPVGTGASTDTQYF
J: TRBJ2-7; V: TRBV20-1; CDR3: CSAYKIAGTGEQYF
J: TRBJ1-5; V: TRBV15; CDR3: CATSSTGGNQPQHF
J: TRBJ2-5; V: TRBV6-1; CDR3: CASAGLSETQYF
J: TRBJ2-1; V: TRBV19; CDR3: CASTPGSTGYNEQFF
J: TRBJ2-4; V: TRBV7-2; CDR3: CASSPPMGGGKNIQYF
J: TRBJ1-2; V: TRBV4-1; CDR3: CASSQGDGKGPGYTF
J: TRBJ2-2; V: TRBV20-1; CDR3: CSARGGGKPYEGELFF
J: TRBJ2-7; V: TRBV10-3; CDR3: CAISRLAGGPYEQYF
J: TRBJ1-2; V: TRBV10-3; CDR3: CAISESAGGNGYTF
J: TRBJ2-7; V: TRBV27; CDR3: CASSPSRDRYEQYF
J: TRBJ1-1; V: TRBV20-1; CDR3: CSARGDTEAFF
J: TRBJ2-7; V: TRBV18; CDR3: CASSRLLAGGPGEQYF
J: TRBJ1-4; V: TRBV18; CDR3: CASSPPGLQGNEKLFF
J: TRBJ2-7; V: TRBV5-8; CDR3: CASSLGADTYEQYF
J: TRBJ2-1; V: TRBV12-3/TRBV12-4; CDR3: CASSSYRGGPYNEQFF
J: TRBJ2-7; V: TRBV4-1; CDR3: CASSQAAAGTAYEQYF
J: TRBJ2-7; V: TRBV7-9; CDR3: CASSLVDNTYEQYF
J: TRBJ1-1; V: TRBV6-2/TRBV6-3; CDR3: CASSYAGGSAEAFF
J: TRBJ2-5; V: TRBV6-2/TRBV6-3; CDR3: CASSILAGEIGETQYF
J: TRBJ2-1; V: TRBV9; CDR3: CASSVGPSGSPYNEQFF